The 9 T cell receptor beta chains reported below all come from one sample, sequenced in a study of CD8 T cells in Susac syndrome. RNA, at about 0.45 to 1 ug, was reverse transcribed with random hexamers. Using its own MiXCR run on the immunoSEQ multiplex PCR reads, TCRdb lists one record per CDR3 protein. This repertoire shows around 280,000 distinct CDR3 sequences, 92% found once; its top ten account for over 0.065%. Sequencing used CD4+ T cells from PBMCs. These receptors were taken from a human donor with multiple sclerosis.

The chain carries TRBV27 and TRBJ2-4, with D maybe TRBD2 (5 bases). Germline V gene lookup returns CDR1 MNHEY and CDR2 SMNVEV (reference sequence). This CDR3 is 14 amino acids long. Trimming took off 5 bases at V and 8 bases at J, with 16 bases between the two ends. CDR3 loop: CASSPTGGGHIQYF. Here the CDR3 DNA reads TGTGCCAGCAGTCCCACCGGAGGCGGCCACATTCAGTACTTC.

This clonotype has only a few counts. The V gene is TRBV6-6, the J gene TRBJ2-1, with 7 bases fitting TRBD1. Trimming cost V 4 bases and J 4 bases; bases outside gene matches: 1. This CDR3 spans 13 amino acids. From germline, CDR1 is MNHNY and CDR2 SVGAGI (reference sequence). CDR3 sequence (DNA): TGTGCCAGCAGTTTGGACAGGTACAATGAGCAGTTCTTC. This sequence encodes CASSLDRYNEQFF.

The V gene is TRBV7-2, the J gene TRBJ2-3; the D gene is possibly TRBD2 (5 bases). The germline V and J ends were trimmed by 3 bases and 2 bases, with 15 bases remaining between them. CDR3 length: 16 residues. Looked up from germline, CDR1 is SGHTA and CDR2 is FQGNSA. CDR3 protein: CASSFLPHRDTDTQYF. The CDR3 DNA is TGTGCCAGCAGCTTCCTTCCCCACCGGGACACAGATACGCAGTATTTT.

J is TRBJ1-2 and V is TRBV6-1, with TRBD1 matching 7 bases. The CDR3 has 15 residues. V was clipped by 3 bases and J by 0 bases; unmatched bases: 4. Germline V gene data show CDR1 as MNHNS and CDR2 as SASEGT. In DNA, the CDR3 is TGTGCCAGCAGTGATCCACAGGGGACTAACTATGGCTACACCTTC. It yields the protein CASSDPQGTNYGYTF.

The chain carries TRBV2 and TRBJ2-6; unclear D gene. The CDR3 extends over 16 amino acids. Trimming pared 0 bases from V and 2 bases from J, leaving 8 bases between. Looked up from germline, CDR1 is SNHLY and CDR2 is FYNNEI. The CDR3 sequence: CASSEAKFAGANVLTF. The CDR3, as DNA: TGTGCCAGCAGTGAAGCTAAGTTTGCTGGGGCCAACGTCCTGACTTTC.

The chain has TRBV4-1 and TRBJ2-1; D possibly corresponds to TRBD2 (6 bases). Per germline, CDR1 MGHRA and CDR2 YSYEKL. V shed 1 base and J shed 1 base, with 14 bases lying between them. This CDR3 comprises 17 residues. CDR3: CASSQGFQRVSYNEQFF. CDR3 nucleotide sequence: TGCGCCAGCAGCCAAGGCTTCCAGCGGGTTTCCTACAATGAGCAGTTCTTC.

Concerning this clonotype itself: Its ends do not fully match the called genes, so a read error is possible. The V call is TRBV6-1, the J call TRBJ2-7; perhaps TRBD1 as D (6 bases). CDR1 MNHNS and CDR2 SASEGT come from the germline V gene. The CDR3 is made up of 10 amino acids. Written as DNA, the CDR3 is TGTGCCAGCAGCGGCCGACAGGACTTCTTC. This gives the protein CASSGRQDFF.

This chain connects TRBV2 to TRBJ1-1; D unresolved. CDR3 length: 13 amino acids. Trimming shortened V by 7 bases and J by 0 bases, and 9 bases separated the two germline ends. The germline V gene encodes CDR1 SNHLY and CDR2 FYNNEI. In nucleotides, the CDR3 is TGTGCCAGCACGTCGGTCATGAACACTGAAGCTTTCTTT. Amino acids: CASTSVMNTEAFF.

This clonotype showed up just once. The V gene is TRBV14, the J gene TRBJ1-2; D is unclear. The ends were cut back, 1 base at V and 8 bases at J, with 17 bases in the middle. The CDR3 extends over 15 amino acids. CDR1 SGHDN and CDR2 FVKESK come from the germline V gene. The CDR3 DNA reads as TGTGCCAGCAGCCAAGGCCCGCTCTGGGGAATCGGCTACACCTTC. Translation: CASSQGPLWGIGYTF.